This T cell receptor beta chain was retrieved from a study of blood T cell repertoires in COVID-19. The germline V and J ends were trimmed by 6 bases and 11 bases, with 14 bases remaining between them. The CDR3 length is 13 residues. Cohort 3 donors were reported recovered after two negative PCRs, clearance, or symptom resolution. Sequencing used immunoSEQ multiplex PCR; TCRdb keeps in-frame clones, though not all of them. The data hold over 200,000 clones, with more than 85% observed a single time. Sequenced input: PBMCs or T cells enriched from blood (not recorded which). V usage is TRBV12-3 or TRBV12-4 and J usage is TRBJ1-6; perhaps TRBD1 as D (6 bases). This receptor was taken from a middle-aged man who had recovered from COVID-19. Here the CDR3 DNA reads TGTGCCAGCAGCCCCATGACAGGAGCACCCCTCCACTTT. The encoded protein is CASSPMTGAPLHF.